This TCR beta chain was retrieved from a study of T cells in localized non-small cell lung cancer. Study findings and constraints: Median detection of top 100 tumor clones in adjacent lung was under 75 clones. Uninvolved adjacent lung had more T cell clonality than any other tissue, topping tumor. Prolonged overall survival went with higher T cell density in the blood. Tumor samples were not multi-region, leaving intratumor heterogeneity unexcluded.

Concerning this clone itself: Its antigen is unidentified.

The protocol was immunoSEQ multiplex PCR, while the TCRdb copy is restricted to in-frame clones and leaves out a portion. This sample carries around 28,000 clones, 85% to 95% of them seen once, and the ten largest clones take around 0.77%. V gave up 2 bases and J gave up 2 bases, with 14 bases separating them. This CDR3 spans 15 amino acids. In germline, CDR1 is SGHDT, CDR2 YYEEEE. The source was peripheral blood, collected before any cancer treatment. This sequence joins TRBV5-6 and TRBJ2-7, with no clear D. The TCR originated in a woman aged 40-75 years with stage I lung adenocarcinoma. The CDR3 loop reads CASSFGRRPTYEQYF. The CDR3 DNA reads as TGTGCCAGCAGCTTTGGTCGTAGGCCTACCTACGAGCAGTACTTC.